This TCR beta chain was found in a study of cytomegalovirus exposure and HLA in healthy donors. Germline V gene lookup returns CDR1 MNHEY and CDR2 SVGAGI. Trimming cost V 6 bases and J 2 bases, with 8 bases left between them. This CDR3 is built from 13 residues. Whole-study results and caveats: Most TCR sequences were seen very rarely across donors, but some public TCRs occurred in many. Per a prior analysis, the majority of TCR beta V segments were productive roughly 87% or roughly 30% of the time.

Remarks on this clone: The antigen is unknown.

Primers for the PCR totalled 60 Vbeta and 13 Jbeta. Assay used: immunoSEQ multiplex PCR; TCRdb lists only in-frame clones, some missing. The sample shows under 95,000 clones, approximately 71% of them seen only once. This chain connects TRBV6-5 to TRBJ1-5; D unclear. The specimen sequenced was PBMCs. The sequence derives from a man aged 40-50 years in good health and CMV-seronegative. CDR3 region: CASRETGNQPQHF. The CDR3 nucleotides are TGTGCCAGCAGAGAAACGGGCAATCAGCCCCAGCATTTT.